This T cell receptor beta chain was obtained from a study of cytomegalovirus exposure and HLA in healthy donors. Study at large: Within the Caucasian-associated ancestry cluster were under 85% of the 398 genotyped donors.

Whole-study results and caveats: Confirmation in vitro established that a few CMV-associated chains were specific for CMV antigens. One cluster of highly shared sequence variants probably arose as a sequencing artifact.

CDR3 length equals 16 residues. The germline gives CDR1 SEHNR, CDR2 FQNEAQ (reference sequence). Turning to this clone: The target antigen is unknown. Germline and junction disagree at one end, which may indicate a read error.

Amplification used 60 Vbeta primers and 13 Jbeta primers. Some clones are missing from TCRdb's copy, which holds only in-frame ones; the method was immunoSEQ multiplex PCR. The table has about 160,000 clones, less than 85% seen once; the top ten hold roughly 4.2%. This receptor was identified in a man aged 40-49 years in good health and CMV-seronegative. The sample comprised PBMCs. V and J are TRBV7-9 and TRBJ1-4, with a possible D match to TRBD1 (6 bases). The CDR3 DNA reads as TGTTCCAGCAGCCCAAGCATCGGACAGTTTAATGAAAAACTGTTTTTT. Amino acid sequence: CSSSPSIGQFNEKLFF.